This paragraph reports one T cell receptor (beta chain). Its target is unknown. CD4+ T cells from unexposed donors were obtained before the COVID-19 pandemic (2011-2018). CD4+ T cells were isolated from the cells after 10 days of culture. As cell numbers allowed, unexposed-donor CD4+ T cells faced SARS-CoV-2 S/N and four cold-coronavirus spikes. The sample originates from a study of CD4 T cells in relation to SARS-CoV-2 and coronaviruses. The V and J ends lost 8 bases and 3 bases respectively, with 11 bases between them. Germline V gene lookup returns CDR1 WNHNN and CDR2 SYGVQD (reference sequence). CDR3 size: 13 residues. Generated by immunoSEQ multiplex PCR, the TCRdb table keeps only in-frame clones and is missing some. Of some 22,000 clones in the sample, 72% were seen once.

This receptor was obtained from a human donor in good health. The sequenced sample was CD4+ T cells from PBMCs, cultured in vitro. V is TRBV10-1 and J is TRBJ2-1; D unresolved. The CDR3 sequence is CASAESRYNEQFF. The CDR3 nucleotides are TGCGCCAGCGCTGAATCCCGCTACAATGAGCAGTTCTTC.